These T cell receptor beta chains were read from a single sample in a study of T cell responses to AZD1222 COVID-19 vaccine. Assay: immunoSEQ multiplex PCR; the TCRdb copy retains only in-frame clones and omits some. The table includes tens of thousands of clones, roughly 85% detected once. This specimen consisted of peripheral blood, obtained 28 days after the second AZD1222 dose. These receptors were obtained from an adult who received the AZD1222 COVID-19 vaccine. The CDR3 runs from the conserved cysteine through the conserved F or W. A D gene is named only where the DNA matches it firmly. Expanded clones get a size class; other rows say once, few or many, or leave the size out.

v_gene	d_gene	j_gene	abundance	CDR3aa	CDR3nt
TRBV5-1	-	TRBJ2-1	once	CASSSTRGGEQFF	TGCGCCAGCAGCTCAACTAGAGGAGGTGAGCAGTTCTTC
TRBV2	-	TRBJ1-2	-	CASSESGRDGYTF	TGTGCCAGCAGTGAATCCGGGAGGGATGGCTACACCTTC
TRBV2	-	TRBJ1-5	-	CASSEGDQPQHF	TGTGCCAGCAGTGAAGGAGATCAGCCCCAGCATTTT
TRBV18	-	TRBJ2-1	-	CASSPQPNEQFF	TGTGCCAGCTCACCACAGCCGAATGAGCAGTTCTTC
TRBV4-3	-	TRBJ2-6	-	CASSQVVRSSGANVLTF	TGCGCCAGCAGCCAAGTTGTCCGGTCCTCTGGGGCCAACGTCCTGACTTTC
TRBV9	-	TRBJ2-1	-	CASSVLQYNEQFF	TGTGCCAGCAGCGTATTACAGTACAATGAGCAGTTCTTC
TRBV7-9	-	TRBJ1-4	once	CASSSWGSENEKLFF	TGTGCCAGCAGCTCGTGGGGGTCAGAGAATGAAAAACTGTTTTTT
TRBV4-1	TRBD2	TRBJ2-1	-	CASSQIGTSVYNEQFF	TGCGCCAGCAGCCAAATCGGGACTAGCGTTTACAATGAGCAGTTCTTC
TRBV15	TRBD1	TRBJ1-5	-	CATSRGTGAGSNQPQHF	TGTGCCACCAGCAGGGGTACAGGGGCAGGGAGCAATCAGCCCCAGCATTTT
TRBV19	-	TRBJ1-5	-	CASTLGGSVSNQPQHF	TGTGCCAGTACCCTAGGGGGTTCTGTAAGCAATCAGCCCCAGCATTTT
TRBV2	-	TRBJ1-6	-	CASSSQGGGYNSPLHF	TGTGCCAGCAGCTCACAGGGCGGGGGCTATAATTCACCCCTCCACTTT
TRBV27	-	TRBJ2-2	-	CASSYLGELFF	TGTGCCAGCAGTTACCTCGGGGAGCTGTTTTTT
TRBV28	TRBD1	TRBJ1-3	once	CASRRTGAAGNTIYF	TGTGCCAGCAGACGAACAGGGGCGGCAGGAAACACCATATATTTT
TRBV10-3	TRBD2	TRBJ2-1	once	CAIRYSGGGFYEQFF	TGTGCCATCAGATACAGCGGGGGAGGTTTCTATGAGCAGTTCTTC
TRBV7-9	TRBD1	TRBJ1-1	-	CASSFTGGINTEAFF	TGTGCCAGCAGCTTTACAGGGGGTATTAACACTGAAGCTTTCTTT
TRBV27	TRBD2	TRBJ2-7	-	CASSSRTSGRYEQYF	TGTGCCAGCAGTTCTCGGACTAGCGGGAGGTACGAGCAGTACTTC
TRBV3-1/TRBV3-2	-	TRBJ2-2	-	CASSQDLGDNTGELFF	TGTGCCAGCAGCCAAGATCTTGGCGATAACACCGGGGAGCTGTTTTTT
TRBV10-3	-	TRBJ1-2	-	CAISESIGLGGYTF	TGTGCCATCAGTGAGTCGATAGGCTTAGGTGGCTACACCTTC
TRBV19	-	TRBJ2-1	-	CASSRIDSWANEQFF	TGTGCCAGTAGCAGAATAGATAGCTGGGCCAATGAGCAGTTCTTC
TRBV10-3	TRBD2	TRBJ2-7	once	CAISGEGYEQYF	TGTGCCATCAGTGGGGAGGGCTACGAGCAGTACTTC
TRBV4-3	-	TRBJ1-4	-	CASSQGGIRLFF	TGCGCCAGCAGCCAAGGAGGAATCAGACTGTTTTTT
TRBV4-1	-	TRBJ2-7	few	CASSQVISSYEQYF	TGCGCCAGCAGCCAAGTAATATCCTCCTACGAGCAGTACTTC
TRBV9	-	TRBJ2-2	-	CASSDSGLKIGELFF	TGTGCCAGCAGCGATAGCGGCCTGAAAATCGGGGAGCTGTTTTTT
TRBV4-3	-	TRBJ1-6	-	CASSYQRDGNTPLHF	TGCGCCAGCAGCTACCAACGGGATGGAAATACACCCCTCCACTTT
TRBV7-5	-	TRBJ2-7	-	CARSNGPYEQYF	TGTGCCAGAAGCAATGGGCCCTACGAGCAGTACTTC
TRBV4-3	TRBD1	TRBJ1-6	-	CASSLNPTGDNSPLHF	TGCGCCAGCAGCCTCAACCCGACAGGGGATAATTCACCCCTCCACTTT
TRBV14	-	TRBJ1-3	-	CASSHLMRGNTIYF	TGTGCCAGCAGCCACCTCATGCGGGGAAACACCATATATTTT
TRBV9	-	TRBJ1-2	-	CASSVDGGMDYGYTF	TGTGCCAGCAGCGTAGATGGGGGGATGGACTATGGCTACACCTTC
TRBV28	-	TRBJ1-2	-	CASSLSGDYGYTF	TGTGCCAGCAGTTTATCAGGGGACTATGGCTACACCTTC
TRBV6-1	-	TRBJ1-5	-	CASSEVGSNQPQHF	TGTGCCAGCAGTGAAGTAGGTAGCAATCAGCCCCAGCATTTT
TRBV28	TRBD1	TRBJ1-3	-	CASSSGGRFSSGNTIYF	TGTGCCAGCAGTTCAGGGGGCCGCTTCTCCTCTGGAAACACCATATATTTT
TRBV5-1	TRBD2	TRBJ2-3	-	CASSLEAGGRAPDTQYF	TGCGCCAGCAGCTTGGAGGCTGGCGGGAGGGCCCCCGATACGCAGTATTTT
TRBV7-2	TRBD1	TRBJ1-4	-	CASSFGSTGTSEKLFF	TGTGCCAGCAGCTTTGGATCGACAGGGACTTCTGAAAAACTGTTTTTT
TRBV19	-	TRBJ2-1	once	CASSIDRGSGEQFF	TGTGCCAGTAGTATAGACCGGGGCTCGGGTGAGCAGTTCTTC
TRBV28	-	TRBJ2-5	once	CASLADPGETQYF	TGTGCCAGCCTGGCTGACCCCGGGGAGACCCAGTACTTC
TRBV11-2	-	TRBJ2-7	-	CASSLAVGDYEQYF	TGTGCCAGCAGCTTGGCTGTCGGTGACTACGAGCAGTACTTC
TRBV7-2	TRBD1	TRBJ1-5	-	CASSRDSSNQPQHF	TGTGCCAGCAGTCGGGACAGTTCCAATCAGCCCCAGCATTTT